The clone carrying this T cell receptor (beta chain) was recorded many times. This specimen comes from a study of Graves' ophthalmopathy and Graves' hyperthyroidism. Amplification targeted the TCR beta CDR3 regions, with RNA transcripts as the source material. Amplification began with first-round RT-PCR using HTBI primers, then second-round multiplex PCR was performed. TCRdb analysed the multiplex PCR reads with MiXCR anew, one entry per CDR3 protein. This table has approximately 380,000 distinct CDR3 sequences, approximately 21% appearing once. Hyperthyroidism was new, under 2 months, in patients aged 18 to 65. Uncontrolled infections, other autoimmune diseases, pregnancy or lactation barred patients from enrollment. Germline V gene sequence: CDR1 MNHEY, CDR2 SVGEGT. The CDR3 length is 19 residues. Trimming removed 2 bases from V and 1 base from J; junction bases left unmatched: 13.

The sample comprised peripheral blood. The chain has TRBV6-2 or TRBV6-3 and TRBJ1-1; 10 bases fit TRBD1. This sequence originates from a woman between 18 and 29 years old with stable Graves' hyperthyroidism. The CDR3: CASSYAPSRQGAGNTEAFF. CDR3 DNA sequence: TGTGCCAGCAGTTACGCTCCTTCAAGACAGGGGGCAGGGAACACTGAAGCTTTCTTT.